This passage covers 4 T cell receptor beta chains from one sample sequenced in a study of cytomegalovirus exposure and HLA in healthy donors. PCR was performed using 60 Vbeta and 13 Jbeta primers. Sequenced by immunoSEQ multiplex PCR; TCRdb stores in-frame clones only, minus some. In the table there are around 200,000 clones, more than 75% of which are singletons. The sequencing input was PBMCs. Receptor source: a man in his forties in good health and CMV-seropositive.

The chain has TRBV5-1 and TRBJ2-7; 8 bases agree with TRBD2. V dropped 2 bases and J dropped 4; count of bases not matched to a gene: 5. The CDR3 is 14 residues long. Looked up from germline, CDR1 is SGHRS and CDR2 is YFSETQ. CDR3 amino acids: CASSFTSGDYEQYF. Here the CDR3 DNA reads TGCGCCAGCAGCTTCACTAGCGGAGATTACGAGCAGTACTTC.

The chain couples TRBV19 to TRBJ1-2, with 7 bases fitting TRBD1. The V and J ends lost 5 bases and 1 base, in that order; junction bases with no gene match: 4. The CDR3 spans 14 residues. Germline V CDR1 and CDR2: LNHDA, SQIVND (reference sequence). The CDR3 loop reads CASSGDRFNYGYTF. The CDR3 DNA is TGTGCCAGTAGTGGGGACAGATTTAACTATGGCTACACCTTC.

This chain links TRBV2 with TRBJ2-2; possibly TRBD1 for D (5 bases). V was trimmed by 6 bases and J by 3 bases, leaving 17 bases between them. This CDR3 region has 16 residues. Germline V gene data show CDR1 as SNHLY and CDR2 as FYNNEI. The CDR3 region is CASSLTPTVYTGELFF. The CDR3 region has the DNA TGTGCCAGCAGCCTGACACCGACAGTTTACACCGGGGAGCTGTTTTTT. The variable domain in full, completed from reference TRBV2 and TRBJ2-2, reads EPEVTQTPSHQVTQMGQEVILRCVPISNHLYFYWYRQILGQKVEFLVSFYNNEISEKSEIFDDQFSVERPDGSNFTLKIRSTKLEDSAMYFCASSLTPTVYTGELFFGEGSRLTVL.

The V call is TRBV5-1, the J call TRBJ2-2, with 8 nucleotides matching TRBD1. J lost 7 bases, V lost 3 bases, and 14 bases had no gene match. CDR1 SGHRS and CDR2 YFSETQ come from the germline V gene. The CDR3 has 17 amino acids. This CDR3 reads CASSSVPGTGQFGELFF. CDR3 nucleotides: TGCGCCAGCAGCTCAGTTCCCGGGACAGGTCAATTCGGGGAGCTGTTTTTT.